Reported below is one T cell receptor beta chain. Sample time point: sample taken at primary tumor resection. Unsorted whole RNA of tumor, nontumor lung or frozen PBMC was sequenced. Around 68 TRACERx patients with early, untreated non-small cell lung cancer donated samples. The data were obtained in a study of spatial heterogeneity in lung cancer. Study details: Detection consistently yielded more beta chains than alpha chains. A unique TCR and UMI combination showed up more than ten times in raw reads, on average.

The presence of a unique molecular identifier marked each TCR cDNA molecule. TCRdb fed the 5' RACE reads into MiXCR, producing one record per CDR3 protein. This table has roughly 48,000 distinct CDR3 sequences, about 5.8% appearing once. This receptor was obtained from a male donor with early-stage non-small cell lung cancer. The material sequenced was PBMCs, taken at surgery.

This chain's CDR3 is CASSYFRLAGVLDTGELFF. The DNA for the CDR3 is TGTGCCAGCAGTTACTTCCGGCTAGCGGGAGTTTTGGACACCGGGGAGCTGTTTTTT. The chain carries TRBV6-5 and TRBJ2-2, with TRBD2 matching over 10 bases. Germline CDR1 is MNHEY and CDR2 is SVGAGI. The CDR3 runs 19 residues. V shed 1 base, J shed 3 bases, and the junction held 11 bases outside the gene matches.